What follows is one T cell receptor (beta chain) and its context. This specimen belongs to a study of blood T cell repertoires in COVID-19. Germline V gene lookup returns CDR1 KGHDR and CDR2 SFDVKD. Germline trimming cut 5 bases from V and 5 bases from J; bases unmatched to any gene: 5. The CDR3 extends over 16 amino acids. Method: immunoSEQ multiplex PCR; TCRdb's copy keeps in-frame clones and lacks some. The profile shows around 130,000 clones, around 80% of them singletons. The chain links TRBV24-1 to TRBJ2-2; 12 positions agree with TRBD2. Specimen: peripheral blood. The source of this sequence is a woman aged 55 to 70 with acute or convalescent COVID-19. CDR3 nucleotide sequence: TGTGCCACCAGTGCCATGACTAGCGGGGGTACCGGGGAGCTGTTTTTT. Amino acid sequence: CATSAMTSGGTGELFF.